This T cell receptor (beta chain) was found in a study of cytomegalovirus exposure and HLA in healthy donors. Use of 60 Vbeta and 13 Jbeta primers characterized the PCR. Assay used: immunoSEQ multiplex PCR; TCRdb lists only in-frame clones, some missing. The sample lists roughly 100,000 clones, approximately 72% occurring once. General study results and limits: TCR beta V segments were, for the most part, productive about 87% or about 30% of the time in an earlier analysis.

A word on this clone: The antigen remains unidentified.

The sample comprised PBMCs. The receptor's source is a woman aged 40 to 50 in good health and CMV-seronegative.

CDR3 DNA sequence: TGTGCCAGCAGCTTAGTCGGGGACAGGGGGCTGAATTCACCCCTCCACTTT. It translates to CASSLVGDRGLNSPLHF. The V call is TRBV7-6, the J call TRBJ1-6, with 12 bases fitting TRBD1. Germline lookup yields CDR1 SGHVS and CDR2 FNYEAQ. There are 17 residues in the CDR3. Losses at the gene ends were 1 base for V and 7 bases for J; bases not matched to a gene: 5.